This T cell receptor beta chain was retrieved from a study of shared clonotypes between healthy human individuals. General study findings and limits: Donors were few, which limited the genetic and exposure-history diversity represented.

The assay was carried out at the deep level. Study processing details: Junction-only immunoSEQ sequences carried no quality scores, so filtering differed. The table came from immunoSEQ multiplex PCR; TCRdb's copy has only in-frame clones and leaves some out. V, J and clone size reflect that table, while D and trimming were determined from the DNA. The table has about 520,000 clones, approximately 82% seen once. Regarding this clone: Its antigen remains unidentified.

Trimming removed 4 bases from V and 7 bases from J; junction bases left unmatched: 8. In germline, CDR1 is MNHEY, CDR2 SMNVEV (reference sequence). This CDR3 spans 15 amino acids. The TCR comes from a woman aged 40 to 50 in good health. Some clones in this sample may be carry-over from other donors' samples. This chain links TRBV27 with TRBJ2-1, with 9 positions matching TRBD1. Sequenced input: PBMCs. The CDR3 DNA follows: TGTGCCAGCAGTTCGCCCGGGACAGGGTGGAATGAGCAGTTCTTC. Residues: CASSSPGTGWNEQFF.